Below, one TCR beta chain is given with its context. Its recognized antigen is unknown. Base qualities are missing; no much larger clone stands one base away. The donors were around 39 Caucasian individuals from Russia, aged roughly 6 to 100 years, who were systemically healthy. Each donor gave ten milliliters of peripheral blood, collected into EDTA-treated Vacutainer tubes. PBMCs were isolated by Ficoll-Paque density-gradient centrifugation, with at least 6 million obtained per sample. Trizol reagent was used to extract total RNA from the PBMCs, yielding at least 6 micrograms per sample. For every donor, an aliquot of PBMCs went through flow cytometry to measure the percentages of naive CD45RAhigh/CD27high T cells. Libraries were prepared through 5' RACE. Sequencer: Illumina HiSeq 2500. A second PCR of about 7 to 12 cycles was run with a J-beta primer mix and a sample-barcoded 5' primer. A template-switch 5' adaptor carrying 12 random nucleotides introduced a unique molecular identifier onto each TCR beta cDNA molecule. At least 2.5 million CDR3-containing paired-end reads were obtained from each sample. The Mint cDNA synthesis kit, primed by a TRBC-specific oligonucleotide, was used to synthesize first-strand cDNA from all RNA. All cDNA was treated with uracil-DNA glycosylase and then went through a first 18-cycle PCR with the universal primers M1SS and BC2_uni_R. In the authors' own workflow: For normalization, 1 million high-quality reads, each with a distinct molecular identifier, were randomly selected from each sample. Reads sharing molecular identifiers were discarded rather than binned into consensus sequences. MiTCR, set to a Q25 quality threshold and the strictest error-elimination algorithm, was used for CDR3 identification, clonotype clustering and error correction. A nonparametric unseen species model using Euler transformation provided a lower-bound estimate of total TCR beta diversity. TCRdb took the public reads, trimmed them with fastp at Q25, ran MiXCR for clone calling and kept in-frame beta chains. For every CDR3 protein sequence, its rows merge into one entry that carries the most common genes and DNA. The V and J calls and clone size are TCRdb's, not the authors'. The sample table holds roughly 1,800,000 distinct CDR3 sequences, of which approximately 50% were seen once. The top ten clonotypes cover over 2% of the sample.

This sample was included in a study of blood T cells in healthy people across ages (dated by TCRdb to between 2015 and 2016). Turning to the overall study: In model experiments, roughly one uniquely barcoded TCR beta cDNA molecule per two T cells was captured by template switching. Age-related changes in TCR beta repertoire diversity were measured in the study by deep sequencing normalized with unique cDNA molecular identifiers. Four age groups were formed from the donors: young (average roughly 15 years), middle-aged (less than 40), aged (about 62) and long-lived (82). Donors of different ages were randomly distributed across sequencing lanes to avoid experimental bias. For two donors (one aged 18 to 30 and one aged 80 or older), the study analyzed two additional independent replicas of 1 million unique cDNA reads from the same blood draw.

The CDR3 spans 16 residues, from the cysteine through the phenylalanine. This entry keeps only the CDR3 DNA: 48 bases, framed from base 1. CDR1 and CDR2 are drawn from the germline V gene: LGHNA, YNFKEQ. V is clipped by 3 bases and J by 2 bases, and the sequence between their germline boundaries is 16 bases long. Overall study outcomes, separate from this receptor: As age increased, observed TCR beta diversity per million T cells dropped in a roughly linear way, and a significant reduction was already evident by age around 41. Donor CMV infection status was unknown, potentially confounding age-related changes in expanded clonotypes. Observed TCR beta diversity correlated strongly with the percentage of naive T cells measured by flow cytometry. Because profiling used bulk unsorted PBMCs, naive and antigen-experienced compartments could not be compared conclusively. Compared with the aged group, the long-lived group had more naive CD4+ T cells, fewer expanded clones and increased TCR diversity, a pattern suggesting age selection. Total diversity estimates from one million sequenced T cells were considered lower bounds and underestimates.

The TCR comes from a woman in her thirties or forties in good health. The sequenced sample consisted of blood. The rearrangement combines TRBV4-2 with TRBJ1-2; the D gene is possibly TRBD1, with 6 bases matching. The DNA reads TGTGCCAGCAGCCAGGACGTGATGGGGGCGAACTATGGCTACACCTTC. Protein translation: CASSQDVMGANYGYTF.